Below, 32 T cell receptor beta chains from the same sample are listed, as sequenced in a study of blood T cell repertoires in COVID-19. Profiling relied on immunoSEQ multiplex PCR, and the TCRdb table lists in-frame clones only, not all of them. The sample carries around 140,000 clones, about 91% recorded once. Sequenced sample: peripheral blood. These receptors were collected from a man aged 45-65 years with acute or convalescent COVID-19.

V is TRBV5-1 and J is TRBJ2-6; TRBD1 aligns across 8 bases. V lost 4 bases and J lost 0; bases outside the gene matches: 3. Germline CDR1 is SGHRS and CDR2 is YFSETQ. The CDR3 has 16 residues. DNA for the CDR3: TGCGCCAGCAGCCAGGGGGCATTCTCTGGGGCCAACGTCCTGACTTTC. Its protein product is CASSQGAFSGANVLTF.

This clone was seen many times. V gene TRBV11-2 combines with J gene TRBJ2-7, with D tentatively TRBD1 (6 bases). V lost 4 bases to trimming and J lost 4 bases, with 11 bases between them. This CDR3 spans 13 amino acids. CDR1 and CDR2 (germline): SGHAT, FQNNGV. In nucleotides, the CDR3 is TGTGCCAGCAGCTACGGACAGCCGTACGAGCAGTACTTC. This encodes CASSYGQPYEQYF.

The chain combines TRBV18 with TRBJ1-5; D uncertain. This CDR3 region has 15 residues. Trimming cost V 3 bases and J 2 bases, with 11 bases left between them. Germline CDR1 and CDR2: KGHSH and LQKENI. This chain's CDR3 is CASSPTVNGNQPQHF. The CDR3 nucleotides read TGTGCCAGCTCACCCACGGTAAATGGCAATCAGCCCCAGCATTTT. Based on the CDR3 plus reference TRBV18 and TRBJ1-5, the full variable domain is NAGVMQNPRHLVRRRGQEARLRCSPMKGHSHVYWYRQLPEEGLKFMVYLQKENIIDESGMPKERFSAEFPKEGPSILRIQQVVRGDSAAYFCASSPTVNGNQPQHFGDGTRLSIL.

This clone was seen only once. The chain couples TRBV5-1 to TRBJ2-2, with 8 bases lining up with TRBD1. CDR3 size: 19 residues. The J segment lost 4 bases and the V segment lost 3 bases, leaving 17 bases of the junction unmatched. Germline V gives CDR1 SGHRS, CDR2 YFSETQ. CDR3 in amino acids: CASSSLRTGRRSGTGELFF. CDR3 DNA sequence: TGCGCCAGCAGCTCATTAAGGACAGGGAGGAGAAGTGGCACCGGGGAGCTGTTTTTT. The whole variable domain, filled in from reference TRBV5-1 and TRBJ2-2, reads KAGVTQTPRYLIKTRGQQVTLSCSPISGHRSVSWYQQTPGQGLQFLFEYFSETQRNKGNFPGRFSGRQFSNSRSEMNVSTLELGDSALYLCASSSLRTGRRSGTGELFFGEGSRLTVL.

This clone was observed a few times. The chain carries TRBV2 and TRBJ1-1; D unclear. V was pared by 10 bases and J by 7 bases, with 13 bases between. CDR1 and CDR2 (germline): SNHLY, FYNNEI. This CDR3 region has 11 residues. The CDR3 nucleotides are TGTGCCACCCTCGAACTTTTTGAAGCTTTCTTT. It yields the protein CATLELFEAFF. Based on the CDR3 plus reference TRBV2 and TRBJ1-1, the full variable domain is EPEVTQTPSHQVTQMGQEVILRCVPISNHLYFYWYRQILGQKVEFLVSFYNNEISEKSEIFDDQFSVERPDGSNFTLKIRSTKLEDSAMYFCATLELFEAFFGQGTRLTVV.

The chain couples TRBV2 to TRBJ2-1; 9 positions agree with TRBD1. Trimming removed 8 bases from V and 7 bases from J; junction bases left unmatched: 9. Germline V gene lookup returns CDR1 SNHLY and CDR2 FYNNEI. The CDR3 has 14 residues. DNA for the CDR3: TGTGCCAGCGTAGGACAGGGGTTAGGGAATGAGCAGTTCTTC. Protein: CASVGQGLGNEQFF. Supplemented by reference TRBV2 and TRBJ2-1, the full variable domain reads EPEVTQTPSHQVTQMGQEVILRCVPISNHLYFYWYRQILGQKVEFLVSFYNNEISEKSEIFDDQFSVERPDGSNFTLKIRSTKLEDSAMYFCASVGQGLGNEQFFGPGTRLTVL.

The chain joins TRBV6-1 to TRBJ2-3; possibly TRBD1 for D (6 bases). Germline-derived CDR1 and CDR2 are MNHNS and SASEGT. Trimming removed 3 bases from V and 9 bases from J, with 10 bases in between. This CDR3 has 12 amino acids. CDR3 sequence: CASSEMDRTQYF. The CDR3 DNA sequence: TGTGCCAGCAGTGAGATGGACAGAACGCAGTATTTT.

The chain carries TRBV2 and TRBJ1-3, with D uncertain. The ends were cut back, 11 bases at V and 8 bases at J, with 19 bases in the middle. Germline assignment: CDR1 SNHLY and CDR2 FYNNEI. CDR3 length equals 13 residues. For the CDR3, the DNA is TGTGCCGGCCGGCGGGGTAGTACGGACACCATATATTTT. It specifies CAGRRGSTDTIYF.

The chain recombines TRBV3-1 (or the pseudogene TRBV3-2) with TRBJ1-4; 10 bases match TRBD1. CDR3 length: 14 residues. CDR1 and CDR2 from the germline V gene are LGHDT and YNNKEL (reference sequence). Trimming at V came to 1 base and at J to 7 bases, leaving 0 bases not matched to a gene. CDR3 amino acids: CASSQGTGGEKLFF. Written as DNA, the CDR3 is TGTGCCAGCAGCCAAGGGACAGGGGGTGAAAAACTGTTTTTT.

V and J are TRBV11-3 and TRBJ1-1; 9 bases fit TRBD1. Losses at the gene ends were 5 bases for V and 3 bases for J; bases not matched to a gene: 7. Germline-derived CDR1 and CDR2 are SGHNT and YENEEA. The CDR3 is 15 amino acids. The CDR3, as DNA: TGTGCCAGCAGCCTGACACAGGGGGCAGACACTGAAGCTTTCTTT. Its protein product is CASSLTQGADTEAFF.

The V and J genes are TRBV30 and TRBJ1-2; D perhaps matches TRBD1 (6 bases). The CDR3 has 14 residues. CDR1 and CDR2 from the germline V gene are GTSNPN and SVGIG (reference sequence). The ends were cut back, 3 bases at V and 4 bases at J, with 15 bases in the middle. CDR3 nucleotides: TGTGCCTGGAGGTTTCAGGGGAGGGTCTATGGCTACACCTTC. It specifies CAWRFQGRVYGYTF.

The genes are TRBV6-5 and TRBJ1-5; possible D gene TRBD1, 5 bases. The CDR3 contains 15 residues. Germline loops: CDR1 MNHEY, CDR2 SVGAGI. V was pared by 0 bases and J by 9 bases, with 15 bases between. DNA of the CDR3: TGTGCCAGCAGTTACTCTTGGGGGGTTGGCGGGCCCCAGCATTTT. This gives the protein CASSYSWGVGGPQHF.

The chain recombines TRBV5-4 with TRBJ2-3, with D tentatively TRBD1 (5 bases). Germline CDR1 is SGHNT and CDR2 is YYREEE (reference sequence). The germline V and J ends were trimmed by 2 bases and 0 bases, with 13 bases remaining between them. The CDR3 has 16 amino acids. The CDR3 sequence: CASSLGAPGSTDTQYF. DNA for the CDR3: TGTGCCAGCAGCTTAGGGGCGCCGGGCAGCACAGATACGCAGTATTTT.

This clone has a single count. The CDR3 DNA sequence: TGTGCCAGCAGATCCATGGGGACAGGGCCGTTGCCCCTCCACTTT. It translates to CASRSMGTGPLPLHF. The chain carries TRBV27 and TRBJ1-6; 9 bases match TRBD1. The length of the CDR3 is 15 residues. Germline loops: CDR1 MNHEY, CDR2 SMNVEV (reference sequence). The J segment lost 13 bases and the V segment lost 6 bases, leaving 13 bases of the junction unmatched.

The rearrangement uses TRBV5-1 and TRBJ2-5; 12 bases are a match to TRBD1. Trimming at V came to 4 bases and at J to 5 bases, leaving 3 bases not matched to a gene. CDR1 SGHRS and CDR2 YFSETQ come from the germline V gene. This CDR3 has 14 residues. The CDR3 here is CASSGTGGFETQYF. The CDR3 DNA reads TGCGCCAGCAGCGGGACAGGGGGCTTTGAGACCCAGTACTTC.

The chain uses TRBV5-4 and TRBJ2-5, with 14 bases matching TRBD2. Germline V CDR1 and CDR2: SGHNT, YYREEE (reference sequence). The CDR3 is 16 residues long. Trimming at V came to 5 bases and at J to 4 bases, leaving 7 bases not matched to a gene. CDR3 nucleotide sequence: TGTGCCAGCAGAACGGGACTAGCGGGAGCTGGAGAGACCCAGTACTTC. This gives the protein CASRTGLAGAGETQYF.

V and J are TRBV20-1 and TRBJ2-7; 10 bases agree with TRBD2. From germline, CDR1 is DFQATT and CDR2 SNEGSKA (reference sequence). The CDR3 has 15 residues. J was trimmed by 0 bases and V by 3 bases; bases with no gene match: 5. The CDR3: CSASKGLAPSYEQYF. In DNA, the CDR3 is TGCAGTGCTAGTAAGGGACTAGCGCCCTCCTACGAGCAGTACTTC.

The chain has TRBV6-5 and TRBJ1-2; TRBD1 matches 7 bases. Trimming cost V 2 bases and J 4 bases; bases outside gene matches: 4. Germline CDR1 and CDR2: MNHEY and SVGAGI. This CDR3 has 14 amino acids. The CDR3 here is CASSYQGGFYGYTF. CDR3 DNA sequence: TGTGCCAGCAGTTACCAGGGGGGATTCTATGGCTACACCTTC.

The CDR3 loop reads CASSSAYEQYF. The CDR3 bases are TGTGCCAGCAGCTCTGCCTACGAGCAGTACTTC. This rearrangement joins TRBV7-2 to TRBJ2-7; no reliable D call. The germline CDR1 and CDR2 sequences are SGHTA and FQGNSA. The CDR3 runs to 11 residues. Trimming shortened V by 4 bases and J by 2 bases, and 3 bases separated the two germline ends.

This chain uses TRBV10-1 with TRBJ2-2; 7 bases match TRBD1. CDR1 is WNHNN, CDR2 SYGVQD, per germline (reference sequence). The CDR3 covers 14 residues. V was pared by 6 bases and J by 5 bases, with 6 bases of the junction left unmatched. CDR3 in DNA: TGCGCCAGCAGAGACAGGGAAGGGACCGGGGAGCTGTTTTTT. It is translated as CASRDREGTGELFF.

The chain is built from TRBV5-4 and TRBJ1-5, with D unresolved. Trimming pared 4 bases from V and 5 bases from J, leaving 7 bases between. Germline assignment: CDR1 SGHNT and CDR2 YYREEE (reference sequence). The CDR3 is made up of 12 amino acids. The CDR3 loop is CASSREDQPQHF. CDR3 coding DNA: TGTGCCAGCAGCCGGGAGGATCAGCCCCAGCATTTT.

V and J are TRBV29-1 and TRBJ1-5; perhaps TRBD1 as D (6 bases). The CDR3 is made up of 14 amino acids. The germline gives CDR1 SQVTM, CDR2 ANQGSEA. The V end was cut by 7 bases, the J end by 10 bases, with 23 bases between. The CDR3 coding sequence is TGCAGCGCCTCACAGGGAATGGTTGGGTCTCCCCAGCATTTT. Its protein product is CSASQGMVGSPQHF.

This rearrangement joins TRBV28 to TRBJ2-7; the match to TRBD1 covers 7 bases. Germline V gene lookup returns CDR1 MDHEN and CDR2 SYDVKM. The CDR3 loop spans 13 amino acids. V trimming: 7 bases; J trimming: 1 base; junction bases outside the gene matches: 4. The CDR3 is CASNPGQSYEQYF. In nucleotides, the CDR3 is TGTGCCAGCAATCCGGGACAGTCCTACGAGCAGTACTTC.

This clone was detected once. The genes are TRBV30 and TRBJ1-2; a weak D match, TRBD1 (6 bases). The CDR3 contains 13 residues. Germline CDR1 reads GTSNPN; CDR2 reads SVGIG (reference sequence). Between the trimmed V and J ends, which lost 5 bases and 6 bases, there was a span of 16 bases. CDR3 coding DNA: TGTGCCTGGCACACGAGGGGGGGCGATGGCTACACCTTC. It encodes CAWHTRGGDGYTF.

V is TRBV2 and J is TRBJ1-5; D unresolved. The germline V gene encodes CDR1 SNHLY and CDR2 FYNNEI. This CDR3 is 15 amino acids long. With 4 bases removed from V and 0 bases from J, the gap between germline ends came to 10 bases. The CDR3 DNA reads TGTGCCAGCAGTGTTTTAGAAAATAGCAATCAGCCCCAGCATTTT. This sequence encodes CASSVLENSNQPQHF.

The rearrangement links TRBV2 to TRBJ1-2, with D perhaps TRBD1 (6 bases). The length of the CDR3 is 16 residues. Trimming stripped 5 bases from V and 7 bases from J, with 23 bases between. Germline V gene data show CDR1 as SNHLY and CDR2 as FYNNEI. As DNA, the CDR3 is TGTGCCAGCAGTAGCTTGTGGGACACCCTTAAACTTGGCTACACCTTC. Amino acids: CASSSLWDTLKLGYTF.

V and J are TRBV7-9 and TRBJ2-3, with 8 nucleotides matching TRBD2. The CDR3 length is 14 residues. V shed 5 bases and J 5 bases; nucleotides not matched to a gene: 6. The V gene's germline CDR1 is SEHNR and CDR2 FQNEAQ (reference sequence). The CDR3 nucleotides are TGTGCCAGCAGCCCGGGAGGGGGGCTAGATACGCAGTATTTT. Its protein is CASSPGGGLDTQYF.

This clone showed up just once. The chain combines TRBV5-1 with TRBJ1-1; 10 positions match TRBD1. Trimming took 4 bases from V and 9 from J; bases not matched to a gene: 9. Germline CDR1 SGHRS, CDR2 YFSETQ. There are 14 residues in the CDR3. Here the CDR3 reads CASSLGQGHTKAFF. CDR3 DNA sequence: TGCGCCAGCAGCCTGGGACAGGGGCATACTAAAGCTTTCTTT.

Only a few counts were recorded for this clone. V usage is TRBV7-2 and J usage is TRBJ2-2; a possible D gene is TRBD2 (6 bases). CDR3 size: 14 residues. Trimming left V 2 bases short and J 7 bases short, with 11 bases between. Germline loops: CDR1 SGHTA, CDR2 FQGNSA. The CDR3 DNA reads TGTGCCAGCAGCTTACAACTAGCTAACGGGGAGCTGTTTTTT. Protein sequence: CASSLQLANGELFF. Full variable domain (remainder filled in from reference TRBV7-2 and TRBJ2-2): GAGVSQSPSNKVTEKGKDVELRCDPISGHTALYWYRQSLGQGLEFLIYFQGNSAPDKSGLPSDRFSAERTGGSVSTLTIQRTQQEDSAVYLCASSLQLANGELFFGEGSRLTVL.

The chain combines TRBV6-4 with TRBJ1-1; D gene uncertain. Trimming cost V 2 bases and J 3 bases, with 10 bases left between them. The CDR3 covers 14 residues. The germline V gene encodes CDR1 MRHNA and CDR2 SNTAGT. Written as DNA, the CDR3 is TGTGCCAGCAGTGACAATAGGGAGGACACTGAAGCTTTCTTT. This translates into CASSDNREDTEAFF.

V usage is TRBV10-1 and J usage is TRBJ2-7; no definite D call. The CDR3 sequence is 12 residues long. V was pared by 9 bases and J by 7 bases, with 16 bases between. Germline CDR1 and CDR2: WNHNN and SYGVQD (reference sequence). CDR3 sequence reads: CASSTRLGEQYF. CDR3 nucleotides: TGCGCCAGTTCGACAAGGTTGGGTGAGCAGTACTTC.

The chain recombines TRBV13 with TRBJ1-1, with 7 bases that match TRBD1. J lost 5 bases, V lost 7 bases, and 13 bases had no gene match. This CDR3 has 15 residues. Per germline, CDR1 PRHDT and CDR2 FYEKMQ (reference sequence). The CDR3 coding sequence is TGTGCCAGCATAAGCTCAGGGGGGCGTCGGACTGAAGCTTTCTTT. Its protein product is CASISSGGRRTEAFF.